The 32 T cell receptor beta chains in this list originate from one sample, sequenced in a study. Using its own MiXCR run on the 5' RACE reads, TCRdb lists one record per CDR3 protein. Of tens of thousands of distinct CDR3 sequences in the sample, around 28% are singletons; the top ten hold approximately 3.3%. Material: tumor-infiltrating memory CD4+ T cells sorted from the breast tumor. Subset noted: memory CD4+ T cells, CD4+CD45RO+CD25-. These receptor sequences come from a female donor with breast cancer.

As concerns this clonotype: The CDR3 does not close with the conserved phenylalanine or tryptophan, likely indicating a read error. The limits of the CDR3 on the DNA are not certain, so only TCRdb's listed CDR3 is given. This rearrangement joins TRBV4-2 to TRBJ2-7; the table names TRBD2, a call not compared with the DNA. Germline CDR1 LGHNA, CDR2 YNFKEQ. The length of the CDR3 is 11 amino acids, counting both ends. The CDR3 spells CASSQSLPRAH.

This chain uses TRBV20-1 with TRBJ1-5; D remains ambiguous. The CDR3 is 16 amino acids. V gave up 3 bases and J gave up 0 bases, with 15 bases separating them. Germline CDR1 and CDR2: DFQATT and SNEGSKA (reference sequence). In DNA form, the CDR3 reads TGCAGTGCTAGGGACGGGAGAGGGCCTAGCAATCAGCCCCAGCATTTT. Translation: CSARDGRGPSNQPQHF.

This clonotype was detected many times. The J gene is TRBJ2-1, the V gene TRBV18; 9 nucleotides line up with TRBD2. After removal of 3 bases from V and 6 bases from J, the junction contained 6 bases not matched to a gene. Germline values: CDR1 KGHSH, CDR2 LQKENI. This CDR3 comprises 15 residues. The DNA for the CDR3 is TGTGCCAGCTCACCTACTAGCGGGCGGCCCAATGAGCAGTTCTTC. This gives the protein CASSPTSGRPNEQFF.

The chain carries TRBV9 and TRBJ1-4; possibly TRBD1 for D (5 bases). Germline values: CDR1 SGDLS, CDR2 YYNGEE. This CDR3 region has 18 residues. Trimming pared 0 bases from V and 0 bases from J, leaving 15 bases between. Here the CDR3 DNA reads TGTGCCAGCAGCGTAGCTATTGGACAAGGGCCAACTAATGAAAAACTGTTTTTT. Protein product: CASSVAIGQGPTNEKLFF.

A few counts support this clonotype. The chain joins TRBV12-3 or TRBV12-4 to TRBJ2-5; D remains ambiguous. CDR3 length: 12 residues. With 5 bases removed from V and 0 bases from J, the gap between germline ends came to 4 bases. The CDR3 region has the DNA TGTGCCAGCAGTACAAACCAAGAGACCCAGTACTTC. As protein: CASSTNQETQYF.

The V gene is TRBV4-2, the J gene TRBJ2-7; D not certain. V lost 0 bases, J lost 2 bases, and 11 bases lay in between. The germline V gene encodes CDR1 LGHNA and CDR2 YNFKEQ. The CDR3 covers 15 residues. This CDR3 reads CASSQEITGTYEQYF. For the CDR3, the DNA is TGTGCCAGCAGCCAAGAAATAACCGGCACCTACGAGCAGTACTTC.

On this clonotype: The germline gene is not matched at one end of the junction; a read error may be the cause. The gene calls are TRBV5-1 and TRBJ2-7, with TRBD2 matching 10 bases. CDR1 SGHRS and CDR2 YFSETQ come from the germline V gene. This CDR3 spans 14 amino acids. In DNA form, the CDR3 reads TGCGCCGGCAGCTTGCAGCGGGGGGGCTACGAGCAGTACTTC. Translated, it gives CAGSLQRGGYEQYF.

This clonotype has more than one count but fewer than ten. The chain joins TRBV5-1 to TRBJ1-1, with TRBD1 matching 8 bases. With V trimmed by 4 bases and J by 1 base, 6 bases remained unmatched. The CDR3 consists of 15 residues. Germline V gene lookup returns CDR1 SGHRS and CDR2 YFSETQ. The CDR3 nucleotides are TGCGCCAGCAGCATCGACGGACAGGGGAACACTGAAGCTTTCTTT. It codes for CASSIDGQGNTEAFF.

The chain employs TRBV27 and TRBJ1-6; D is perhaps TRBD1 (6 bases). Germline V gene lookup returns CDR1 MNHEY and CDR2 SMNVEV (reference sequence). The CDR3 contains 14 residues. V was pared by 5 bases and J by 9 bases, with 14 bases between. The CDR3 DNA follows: TGTGCCAGCAGTACACAGGGAAGGGGTTCACCCCTCCACTTT. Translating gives CASSTQGRGSPLHF.

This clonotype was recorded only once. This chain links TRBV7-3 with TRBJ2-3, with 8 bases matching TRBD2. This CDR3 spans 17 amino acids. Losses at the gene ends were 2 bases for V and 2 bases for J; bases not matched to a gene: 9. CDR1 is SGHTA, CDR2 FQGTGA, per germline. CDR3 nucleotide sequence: TGTGCCAGCAGCTTACGGCAGGGACTAGACATCACAGATACGCAGTATTTT. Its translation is CASSLRQGLDITDTQYF.

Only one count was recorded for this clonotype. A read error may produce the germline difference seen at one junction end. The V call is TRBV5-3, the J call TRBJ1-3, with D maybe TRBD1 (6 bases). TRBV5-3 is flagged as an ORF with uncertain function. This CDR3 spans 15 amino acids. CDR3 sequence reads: CARRLAGATGYTIYF. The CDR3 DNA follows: TGTGCCAGACGCTTGGCGGGGGCTACTGGGTACACCATCTATTTT.

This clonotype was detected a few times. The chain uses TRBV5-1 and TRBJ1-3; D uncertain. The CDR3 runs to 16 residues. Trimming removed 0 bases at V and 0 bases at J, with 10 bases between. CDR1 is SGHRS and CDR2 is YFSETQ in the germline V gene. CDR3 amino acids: CASSLASDYSGNTIYF. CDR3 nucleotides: TGCGCCAGCAGCTTGGCCTCGGATTACTCTGGAAACACCATATATTTT.

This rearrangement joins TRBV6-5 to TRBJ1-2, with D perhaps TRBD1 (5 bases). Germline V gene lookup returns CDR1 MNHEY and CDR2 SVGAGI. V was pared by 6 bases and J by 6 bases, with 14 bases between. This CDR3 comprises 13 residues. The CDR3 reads CASRRGGRDGYTF. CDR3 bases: TGTGCCAGCAGGCGTGGGGGGAGAGATGGCTACACCTTC.

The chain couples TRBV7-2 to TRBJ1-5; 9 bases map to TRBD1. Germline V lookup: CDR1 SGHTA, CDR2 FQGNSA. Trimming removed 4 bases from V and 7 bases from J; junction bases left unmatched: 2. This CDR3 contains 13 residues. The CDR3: CASSWGQGQPQHF. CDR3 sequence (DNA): TGTGCCAGCAGCTGGGGACAGGGCCAGCCCCAGCATTTT.

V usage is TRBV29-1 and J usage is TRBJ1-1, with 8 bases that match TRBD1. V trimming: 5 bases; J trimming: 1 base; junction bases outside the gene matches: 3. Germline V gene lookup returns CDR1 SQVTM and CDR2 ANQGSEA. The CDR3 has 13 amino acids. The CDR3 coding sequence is TGCAGCGTTCTCAGGGGGCCGAACACTGAAGCTTTCTTT. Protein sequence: CSVLRGPNTEAFF.

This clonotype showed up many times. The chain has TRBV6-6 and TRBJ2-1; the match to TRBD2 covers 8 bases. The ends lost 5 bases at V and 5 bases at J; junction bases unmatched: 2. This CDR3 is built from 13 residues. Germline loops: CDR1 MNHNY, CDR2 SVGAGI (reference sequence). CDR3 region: CASSSGSNNEQFF. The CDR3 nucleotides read TGTGCCAGCAGTAGCGGGAGTAACAATGAGCAGTTCTTC.

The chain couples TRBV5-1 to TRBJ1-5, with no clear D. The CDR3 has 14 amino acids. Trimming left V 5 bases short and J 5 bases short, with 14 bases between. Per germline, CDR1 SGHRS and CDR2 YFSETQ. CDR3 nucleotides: TGCGCCAGCAGATGGGGTAAAGGCTATCAGCCCCAGCATTTT. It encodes CASRWGKGYQPQHF.

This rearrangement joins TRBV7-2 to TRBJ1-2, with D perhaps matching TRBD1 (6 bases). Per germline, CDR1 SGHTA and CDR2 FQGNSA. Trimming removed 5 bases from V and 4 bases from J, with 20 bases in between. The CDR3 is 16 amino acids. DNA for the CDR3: TGTGCCAGCAGCCAGGAGGGGGGCGGTCTGGCCTATGGCTACACCTTC. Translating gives CASSQEGGGLAYGYTF. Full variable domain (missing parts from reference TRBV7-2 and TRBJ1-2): GAGVSQSPSNKVTEKGKDVELRCDPISGHTALYWYRQSLGQGLEFLIYFQGNSAPDKSGLPSDRFSAERTGGSVSTLTIQRTQQEDSAVYLCASSQEGGGLAYGYTFGSGTRLTVV.

DNA of the CDR3: TGCAGTGCAACAAAGGACAGATTCACAGATACGCAGTATTTT. Amino acids: CSATKDRFTDTQYF. The chain couples TRBV20-1 to TRBJ2-3; TRBD1 might be the D (6 bases). Germline lookup yields CDR1 DFQATT and CDR2 SNEGSKA (reference sequence). CDR3 length: 14 residues. V shed 6 bases and J shed 2 bases, with 15 bases lying between them.

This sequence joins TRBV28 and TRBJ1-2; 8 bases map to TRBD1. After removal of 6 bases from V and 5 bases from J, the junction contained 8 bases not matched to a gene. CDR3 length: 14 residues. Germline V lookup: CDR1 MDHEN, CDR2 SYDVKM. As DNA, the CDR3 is TGTGCCAGCAGCTCGGGACAGGCCTCGTATGGCTACACCTTC. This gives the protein CASSSGQASYGYTF.

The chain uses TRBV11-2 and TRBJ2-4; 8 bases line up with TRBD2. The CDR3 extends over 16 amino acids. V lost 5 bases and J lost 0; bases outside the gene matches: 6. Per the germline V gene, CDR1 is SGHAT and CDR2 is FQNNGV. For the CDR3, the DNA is TGTGCCAGCAGCCTAACTAGCGGTCTAGCCAAAAACATTCAGTACTTC. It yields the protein CASSLTSGLAKNIQYF.

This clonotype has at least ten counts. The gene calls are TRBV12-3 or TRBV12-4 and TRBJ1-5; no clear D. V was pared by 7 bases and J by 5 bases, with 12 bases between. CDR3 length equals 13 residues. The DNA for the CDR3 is TGTGCCAGCACAGCGGGAGGTTATCAGCCCCAGCATTTT. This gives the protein CASTAGGYQPQHF.

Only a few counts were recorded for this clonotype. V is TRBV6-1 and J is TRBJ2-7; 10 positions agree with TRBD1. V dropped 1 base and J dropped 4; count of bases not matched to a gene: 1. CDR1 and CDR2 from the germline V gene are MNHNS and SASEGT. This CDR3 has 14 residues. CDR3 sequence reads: CASSEVGQGYEQYF. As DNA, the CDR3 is TGTGCCAGCAGTGAAGTGGGACAGGGGTACGAGCAGTACTTC.

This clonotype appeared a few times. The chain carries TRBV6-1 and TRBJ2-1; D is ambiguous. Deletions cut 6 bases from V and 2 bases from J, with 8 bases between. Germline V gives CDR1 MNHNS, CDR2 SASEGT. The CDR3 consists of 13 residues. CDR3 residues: CASRRPPYNEQFF. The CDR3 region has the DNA TGTGCCAGCAGACGGCCCCCCTACAATGAGCAGTTCTTC.

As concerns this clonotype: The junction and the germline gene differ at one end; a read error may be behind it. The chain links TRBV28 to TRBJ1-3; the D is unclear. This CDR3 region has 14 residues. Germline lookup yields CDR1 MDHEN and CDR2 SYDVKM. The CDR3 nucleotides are TGTACCAGCAGTTTAGTCAGAAAGGCGGACACCATATATTTT. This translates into CTSSLVRKADTIYF.

CDR3 nucleotide sequence: TGTGCCAGCAGCGTAGCCGCAGGGGGACTGAATGAAAAACTGTTTTTT. Translated, it gives CASSVAAGGLNEKLFF. The chain employs TRBV9 and TRBJ1-4; 7 bases map to TRBD1. The CDR3 loop spans 16 amino acids. Trimming removed 0 bases from V and 5 bases from J; junction bases left unmatched: 7. Per the germline V gene, CDR1 is SGDLS and CDR2 is YYNGEE. The variable domain in full, with the rest retrieved from reference TRBV9 and TRBJ1-4, is DSGVTQTPKHLITATGQRVTLRCSPRSGDLSVYWYQQSLDQGLQFLIQYYNGEERAKGNILERFSAQQFPDLHSELNLSSLELGDSALYFCASSVAAGGLNEKLFFGSGTQLSVL.

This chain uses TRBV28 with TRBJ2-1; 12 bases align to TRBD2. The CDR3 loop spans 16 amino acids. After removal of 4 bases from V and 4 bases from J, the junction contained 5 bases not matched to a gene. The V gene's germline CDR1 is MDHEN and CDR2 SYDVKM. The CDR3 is CASSSLAGGAYNEQFF. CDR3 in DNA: TGTGCCAGCAGTTCACTAGCGGGAGGCGCTTACAATGAGCAGTTCTTC. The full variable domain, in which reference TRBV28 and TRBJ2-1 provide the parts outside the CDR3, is DVKVTQSSRYLVKRTGEKVFLECVQDMDHENMFWYRQDPGLGLRLIYFSYDVKMKEKGDIPEGYSVSREKKERFSLILESASTNQTSMYLCASSSLAGGAYNEQFFGPGTRLTVL.

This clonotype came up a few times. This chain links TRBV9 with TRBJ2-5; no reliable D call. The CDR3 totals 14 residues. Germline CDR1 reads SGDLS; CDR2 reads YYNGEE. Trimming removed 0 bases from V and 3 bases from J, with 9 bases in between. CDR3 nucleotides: TGTGCCAGCAGCGTAGGCCCTGGGAAAGAGACCCAGTACTTC. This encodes CASSVGPGKETQYF.

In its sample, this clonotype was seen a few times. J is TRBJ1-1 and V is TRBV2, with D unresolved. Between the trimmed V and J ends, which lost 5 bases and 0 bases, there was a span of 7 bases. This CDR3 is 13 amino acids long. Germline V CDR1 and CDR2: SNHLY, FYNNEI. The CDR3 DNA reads TGTGCCAGCAGTAAGGGCCTGAACACTGAAGCTTTCTTT. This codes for CASSKGLNTEAFF. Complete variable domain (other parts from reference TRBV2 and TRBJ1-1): EPEVTQTPSHQVTQMGQEVILRCVPISNHLYFYWYRQILGQKVEFLVSFYNNEISEKSEIFDDQFSVERPDGSNFTLKIRSTKLEDSAMYFCASSKGLNTEAFFGQGTRLTVV.

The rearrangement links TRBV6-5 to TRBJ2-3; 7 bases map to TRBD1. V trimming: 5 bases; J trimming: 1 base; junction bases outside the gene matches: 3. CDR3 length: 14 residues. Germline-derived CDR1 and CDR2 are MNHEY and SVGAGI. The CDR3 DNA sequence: TGTGCCAGCAGTCAAGGGACAGGCACAGATACGCAGTATTTT. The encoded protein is CASSQGTGTDTQYF.

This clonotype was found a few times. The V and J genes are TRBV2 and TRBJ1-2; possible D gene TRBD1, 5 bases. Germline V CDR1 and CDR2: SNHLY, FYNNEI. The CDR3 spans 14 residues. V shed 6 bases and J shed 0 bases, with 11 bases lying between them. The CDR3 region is CASRRQRTNYGYTF. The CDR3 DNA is TGTGCCAGCAGGAGACAGAGGACTAACTATGGCTACACCTTC.

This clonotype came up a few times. The CDR3 DNA follows: TGTGCCAGCAGCTTGGAGGTCGGGATGAACACTGAAGCTTTCTTT. Protein: CASSLEVGMNTEAFF. V gene TRBV11-2 combines with J gene TRBJ1-1; D not certain. The V gene lost 3 bases and the J gene lost 0 bases, with 11 bases spanning the gap. The germline V gene has CDR1 SGHAT and CDR2 FQNNGV. CDR3 size: 15 residues.